The present TCR beta chain was sequenced within a study of human T cells and chemical hapten exposure. About the research overall: The study patch tested 0.01% DPC on the upper back and read results at 6 days. Chiefly women, the patients showed alopecia areata, totalis or universalis.

CDR1 and CDR2 (germline): KGHSH, LQKENI. The CDR3 extends over 17 amino acids. Trimming removed 2 bases from V and 3 bases from J, with 14 bases in between. TCRdb re-called the RACE reads with MiXCR, one entry per CDR3 protein. The sample holds tens of thousands of distinct CDR3 sequences, more than 8% seen once. This clonotype occurred many times. Time point in this sample: patch test 2, 6 weeks after DPC sensitization. Treatment given: therapeutic diphenylcyclopropenone sensitization with weekly scalp DPC. The chain joins TRBV18 to TRBJ1-6; D gene ambiguous. The sequence was obtained from a man aged 25-45 years with alopecia areata. Some clones in this sample may be carry-over from other donors' samples. The source was whole blood, collected in connection with sensitization to the hapten diphenylcyclopropenone (DPC). The CDR3 region has the DNA TGTGCCAGCTCACCAAAGAGGGAAGTGTACTATAATTCACCCCTCCACTTT. Its protein is CASSPKREVYYNSPLHF.